Listed below are T cell receptor beta chains from one sample, sequenced in a study of cytomegalovirus exposure and HLA in healthy donors. TCRdb's copy holds only in-frame clones and misses some; the assay was immunoSEQ multiplex PCR. This sample carries tens of thousands of clones, about 61% of them seen once, and the ten largest clones take around 3%. The specimen sequenced was PBMCs. These receptors came from a woman in her fifties or sixties in good health and CMV-seronegative. Both conserved end residues are part of each CDR3. The D gene is left open where the match is weak. Expanded clones get a size class; other rows say once, few or many, or leave the size out.

TRBJ1-1,TRBV18,.,.,TGTGCCAGCTCACCAGACATGAACACTGAAGCTTTCTTT,CASSPDMNTEAFF
TRBJ2-2,TRBV4-3,TRBD1,.,TGCGCCAGCAGCCGCGGACAGGGGGTGAACACCGGGGAGCTGTTTTTT,CASSRGQGVNTGELFF
TRBJ2-5,TRBV7-6,TRBD2,.,TGTGCCAGCAGCTTAGCGAGGACTAGCGGGAGCGAGACCCAGTACTTC,CASSLARTSGSETQYF
TRBJ2-7,TRBV5-6,.,.,TGTGCCAGCAGCCGAGATTACGAGCAGTACTTC,CASSRDYEQYF
TRBJ2-2,TRBV30,.,few,TGTGCCGGAGGGGGAACACGGGGGGTGGACACCGGGGAGCTGTTTTTT,CAGGGTRGVDTGELFF
TRBJ1-5,TRBV28,.,few,TGTGCCAGCGAGGCCGCCGGACAGTGGATGTGGAGCAATCAGCCCCAGCATTTT,CASEAAGQWMWSNQPQHF
TRBJ1-2,TRBV20-1,TRBD1,.,TGCAGTGCCTCGGGACAGTACGGCTACACCTTC,CSASGQYGYTF
TRBJ2-7,TRBV4-1,TRBD2,.,TGCGCCAGCAGCCAAGACCCGACTAGCGGGACTGGCTACGAGCAGTACTTC,CASSQDPTSGTGYEQYF
TRBJ2-7,TRBV7-2,TRBD2,.,TGTGCCAGCAGCTTAATCGGCGGGAGGGATTACTACGAGCAGTACTTC,CASSLIGGRDYYEQYF
TRBJ1-4,TRBV9,TRBD1,.,TGTGCCAGCAGCGGGGGACAGAGGGGTGAAAAACTGTTTTTT,CASSGGQRGEKLFF
TRBJ2-7,TRBV5-5,.,.,TGTGCCAGCAGCCCCTGGGACTCCGAGGACGAGCAGTACTTC,CASSPWDSEDEQYF
TRBJ1-2,TRBV4-3,TRBD1,few,TGCGCCAGCAGCCGAACGGGACAGGGACCATTTAACTATGGCTACACCTTC,CASSRTGQGPFNYGYTF
TRBJ1-1,TRBV7-8,.,few,TGTGCCAGCAGCTTTGGACAGATGAACACTGAAGCTTTCTTT,CASSFGQMNTEAFF
TRBJ1-1,TRBV5-1,.,few,TGCGCCAGCAGCCGGGACACTACGAACACTGAAGCTTTCTTT,CASSRDTTNTEAFF
TRBJ2-7,TRBV6-5,.,once,TGTGCCAGCAGTTACCCAGGTCTCGACGAGCAGTACTTC,CASSYPGLDEQYF
TRBJ1-1,TRBV19,.,few,TGTGCCAGTAGTACAGGGATGAACACTGAAGCTTTCTTT,CASSTGMNTEAFF
TRBJ2-1,TRBV10-3,.,few,TGTGCCATCAGGGCAGGGTCCTACAATGAGCAGTTCTTC,CAIRAGSYNEQFF
TRBJ1-3,TRBV7-6,TRBD1,few,TGTGCCAGCAGCTTAGCCGCCGACAGGGCAAGATCTGGAAACACCATATATTTT,CASSLAADRARSGNTIYF
TRBJ2-1,TRBV28,TRBD2,.,TGTGCCAGCAGGGACGGACTAGGAGGACGTAATGAGCAGTTCTTC,CASRDGLGGRNEQFF
TRBJ1-1,TRBV6-5,.,.,TGTGCCAGCAGTTACTCTTCGGGGATGACTGAAGCTTTCTTT,CASSYSSGMTEAFF
TRBJ1-2,TRBV2,TRBD1,.,TGTGCCAGCAGTTTGGGACAGGACTTAGCTAACTATGGCTACACCTTC,CASSLGQDLANYGYTF
TRBJ1-1,TRBV27,TRBD1,.,TGTGCCAGCAGTCCCGGGACAGCGAACACTGAAGCTTTCTTT,CASSPGTANTEAFF